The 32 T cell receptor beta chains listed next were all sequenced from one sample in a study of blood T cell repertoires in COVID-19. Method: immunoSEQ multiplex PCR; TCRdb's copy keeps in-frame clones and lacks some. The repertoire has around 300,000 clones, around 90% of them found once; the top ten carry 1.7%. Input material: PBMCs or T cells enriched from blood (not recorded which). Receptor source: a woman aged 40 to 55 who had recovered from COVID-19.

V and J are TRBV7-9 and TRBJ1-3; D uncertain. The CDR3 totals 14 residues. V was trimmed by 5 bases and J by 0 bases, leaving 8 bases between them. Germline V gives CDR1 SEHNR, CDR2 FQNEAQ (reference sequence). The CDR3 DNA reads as TGTGCCAGCAGCAAGGAGAGCTCTGGAAACACCATATATTTT. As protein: CASSKESSGNTIYF. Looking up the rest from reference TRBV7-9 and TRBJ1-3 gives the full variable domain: DTGVSQNPRHKITKRGQNVTFRCDPISEHNRLYWYRQTLGQGPEFLTYFQNEAQLEKSRLLSDRFSAERPKGSFSTLEIQRTEQGDSAMYLCASSKESSGNTIYFGEGSWLTVV.

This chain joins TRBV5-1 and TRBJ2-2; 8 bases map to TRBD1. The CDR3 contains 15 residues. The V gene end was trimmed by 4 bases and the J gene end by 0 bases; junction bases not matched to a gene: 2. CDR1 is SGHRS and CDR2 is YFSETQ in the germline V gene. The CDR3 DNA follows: TGCGCCAGCAGCCCGGACAGGGCGAACACCGGGGAGCTGTTTTTT. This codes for CASSPDRANTGELFF.

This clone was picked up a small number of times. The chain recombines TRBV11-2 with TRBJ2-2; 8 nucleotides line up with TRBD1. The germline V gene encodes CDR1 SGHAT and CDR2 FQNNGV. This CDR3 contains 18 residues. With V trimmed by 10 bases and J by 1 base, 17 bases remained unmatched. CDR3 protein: CAILGRQGNWKNTGELFF. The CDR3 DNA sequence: TGTGCCATCCTAGGCAGACAGGGGAATTGGAAGAACACCGGGGAGCTGTTTTTT.

CDR3 sequence (DNA): TGTGCCAGCAGCCAATACACCGGGACAAGCACCTACGAGCAGTACTTC. This sequence encodes CASSQYTGTSTYEQYF. The chain carries TRBV7-9 and TRBJ2-7; weak D call: TRBD1 (6 bases). The length of the CDR3 is 16 residues. Germline CDR1 is SEHNR and CDR2 is FQNEAQ (reference sequence). Trimming took 5 bases from V and 2 from J, leaving 19 bases between them.

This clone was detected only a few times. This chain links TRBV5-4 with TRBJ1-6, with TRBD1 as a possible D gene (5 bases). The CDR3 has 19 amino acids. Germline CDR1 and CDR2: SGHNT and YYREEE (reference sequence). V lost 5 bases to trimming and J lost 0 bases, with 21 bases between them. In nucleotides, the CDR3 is TGTGCCAGCAGGATGTCGACGGCCGCTCAGGGCTCCTATAATTCACCCCTCCACTTT. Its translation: CASRMSTAAQGSYNSPLHF.

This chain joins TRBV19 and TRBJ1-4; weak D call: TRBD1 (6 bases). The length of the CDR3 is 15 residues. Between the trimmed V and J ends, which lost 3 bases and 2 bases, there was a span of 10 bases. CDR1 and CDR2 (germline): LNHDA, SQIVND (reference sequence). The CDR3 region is CASSMGTYTNEKLFF. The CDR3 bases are TGTGCCAGTAGTATGGGGACATACACTAATGAAAAACTGTTTTTT.

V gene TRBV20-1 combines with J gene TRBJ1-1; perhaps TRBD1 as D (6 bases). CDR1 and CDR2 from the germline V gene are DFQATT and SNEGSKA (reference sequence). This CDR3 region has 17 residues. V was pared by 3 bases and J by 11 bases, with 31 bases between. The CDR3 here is CSASLGGGPAFLSPAFF. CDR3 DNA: TGCAGTGCTAGTCTGGGTGGGGGCCCAGCTTTTCTTTCTCCGGCTTTCTTT.

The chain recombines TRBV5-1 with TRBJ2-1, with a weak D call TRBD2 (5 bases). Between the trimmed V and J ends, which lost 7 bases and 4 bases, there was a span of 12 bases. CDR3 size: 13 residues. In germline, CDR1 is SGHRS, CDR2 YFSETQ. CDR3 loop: CASRPADYNEQFF. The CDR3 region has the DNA TGCGCCAGCCGGCCAGCGGATTACAATGAGCAGTTCTTC.

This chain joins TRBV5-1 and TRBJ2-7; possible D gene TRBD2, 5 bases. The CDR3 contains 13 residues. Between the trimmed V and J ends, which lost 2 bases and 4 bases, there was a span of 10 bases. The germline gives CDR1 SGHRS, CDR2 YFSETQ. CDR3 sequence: CASSLPLAYEQYF. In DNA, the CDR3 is TGCGCCAGCAGCTTACCCCTAGCTTACGAGCAGTACTTC.

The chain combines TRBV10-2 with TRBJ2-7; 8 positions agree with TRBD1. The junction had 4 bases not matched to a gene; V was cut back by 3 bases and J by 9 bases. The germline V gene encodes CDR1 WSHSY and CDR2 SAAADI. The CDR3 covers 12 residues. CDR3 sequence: CASSDQGAGQYF. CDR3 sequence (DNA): TGCGCCAGCAGTGATCAGGGGGCGGGGCAGTACTTC.

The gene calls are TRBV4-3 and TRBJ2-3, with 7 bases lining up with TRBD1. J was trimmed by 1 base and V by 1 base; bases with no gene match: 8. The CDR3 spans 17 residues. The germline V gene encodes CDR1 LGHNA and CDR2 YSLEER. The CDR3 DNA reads TGCGCCAGCAGCCAAGCCCCTCGACAGGGAGGCACAGATACGCAGTATTTT. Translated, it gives CASSQAPRQGGTDTQYF.

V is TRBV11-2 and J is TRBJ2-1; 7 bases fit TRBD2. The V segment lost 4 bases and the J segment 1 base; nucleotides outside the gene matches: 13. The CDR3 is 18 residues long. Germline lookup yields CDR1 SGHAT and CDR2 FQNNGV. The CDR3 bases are TGTGCCAGCAGCTCCCGACTATCTAGCGGTAGTTCCTACAATGAGCAGTTCTTC. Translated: CASSSRLSSGSSYNEQFF.

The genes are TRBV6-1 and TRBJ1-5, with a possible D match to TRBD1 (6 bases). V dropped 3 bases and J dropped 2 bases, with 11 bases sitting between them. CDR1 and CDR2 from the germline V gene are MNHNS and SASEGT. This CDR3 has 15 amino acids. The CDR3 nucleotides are TGTGCCAGCAGTGAGTTACACAGGGGCAATCAGCCCCAGCATTTT. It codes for CASSELHRGNQPQHF.

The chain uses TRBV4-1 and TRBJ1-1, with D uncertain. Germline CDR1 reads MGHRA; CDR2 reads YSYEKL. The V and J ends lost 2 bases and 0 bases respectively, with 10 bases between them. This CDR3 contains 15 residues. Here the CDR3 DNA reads TGCGCCAGCAGCCAATCCCTAGGAATGAACACTGAAGCTTTCTTT. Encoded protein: CASSQSLGMNTEAFF.

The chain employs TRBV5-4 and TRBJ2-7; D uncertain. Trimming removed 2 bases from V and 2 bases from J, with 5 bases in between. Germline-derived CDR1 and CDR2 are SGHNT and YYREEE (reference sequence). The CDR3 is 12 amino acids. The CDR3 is CASSFFTYEQYF. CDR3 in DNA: TGTGCCAGCAGCTTTTTCACCTACGAGCAGTACTTC.

The CDR3 loop reads CASSLAEGAEAFF. The CDR3 DNA reads TGTGCCAGCAGCTTAGCAGAAGGGGCGGAAGCTTTCTTT. The chain uses TRBV7-2 and TRBJ1-1; a possible D gene is TRBD1 (5 bases). CDR3 length equals 13 residues. Trimming removed 0 bases at V and 8 bases at J, with 10 bases between. Germline-derived CDR1 and CDR2 are SGHTA and FQGNSA.

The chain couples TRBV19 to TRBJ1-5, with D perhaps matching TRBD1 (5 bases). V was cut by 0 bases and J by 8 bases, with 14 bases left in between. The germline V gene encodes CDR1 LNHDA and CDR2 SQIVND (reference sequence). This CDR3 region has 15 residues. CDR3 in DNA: TGTGCCAGTAGTATAGATCGTAGGCCCAGGGAGCCCCAGCATTTT. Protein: CASSIDRRPREPQHF. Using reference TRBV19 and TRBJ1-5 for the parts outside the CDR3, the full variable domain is DGGITQSPKYLFRKEGQNVTLSCEQNLNHDAMYWYRQDPGQGLRLIYYSQIVNDFQKGDIAEGYSVSREKKESFPLTVTSAQKNPTAFYLCASSIDRRPREPQHFGDGTRLSIL.

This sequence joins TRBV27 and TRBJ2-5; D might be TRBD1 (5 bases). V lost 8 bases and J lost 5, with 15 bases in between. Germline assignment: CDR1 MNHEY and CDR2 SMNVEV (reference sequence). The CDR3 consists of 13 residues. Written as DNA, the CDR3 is TGTGCCAGCCGATTCATAGGGGCGGAGACCCAGTACTTC. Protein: CASRFIGAETQYF.

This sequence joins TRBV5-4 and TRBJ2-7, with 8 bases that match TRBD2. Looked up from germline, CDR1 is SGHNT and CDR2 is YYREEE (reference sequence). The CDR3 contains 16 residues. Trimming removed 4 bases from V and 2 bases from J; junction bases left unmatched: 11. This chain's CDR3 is CASSAGAGGPPYEQYF. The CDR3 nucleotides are TGTGCCAGCAGCGCGGGGGCGGGAGGACCCCCCTACGAGCAGTACTTC.

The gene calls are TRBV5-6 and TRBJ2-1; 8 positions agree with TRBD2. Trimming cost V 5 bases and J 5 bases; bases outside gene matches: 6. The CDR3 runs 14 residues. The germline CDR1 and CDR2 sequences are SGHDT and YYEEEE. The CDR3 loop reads CASRPGGRHNEQFF. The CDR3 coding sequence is TGTGCCAGCAGACCGGGAGGGCGACACAATGAGCAGTTCTTC.

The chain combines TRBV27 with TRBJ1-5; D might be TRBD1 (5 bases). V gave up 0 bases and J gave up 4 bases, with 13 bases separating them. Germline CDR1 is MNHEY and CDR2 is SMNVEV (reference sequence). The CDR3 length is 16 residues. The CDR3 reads CASSLSMGGGNQPQHF. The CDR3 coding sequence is TGTGCCAGCAGTTTATCGATGGGGGGAGGAAATCAGCCCCAGCATTTT.

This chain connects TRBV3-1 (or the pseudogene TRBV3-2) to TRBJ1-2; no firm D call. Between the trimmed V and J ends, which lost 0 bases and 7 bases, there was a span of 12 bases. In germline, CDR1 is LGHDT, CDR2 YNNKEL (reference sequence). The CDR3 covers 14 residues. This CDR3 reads CASSQDTTVRGYTF. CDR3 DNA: TGTGCCAGCAGCCAAGATACAACAGTACGTGGCTACACCTTC.

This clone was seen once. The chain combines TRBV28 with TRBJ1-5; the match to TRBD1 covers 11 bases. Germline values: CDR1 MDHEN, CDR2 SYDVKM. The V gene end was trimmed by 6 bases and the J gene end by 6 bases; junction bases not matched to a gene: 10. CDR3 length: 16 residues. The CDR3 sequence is CASRIGPGTGGQPQHF. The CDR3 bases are TGTGCCAGCAGAATCGGACCCGGGACAGGGGGTCAGCCCCAGCATTTT.

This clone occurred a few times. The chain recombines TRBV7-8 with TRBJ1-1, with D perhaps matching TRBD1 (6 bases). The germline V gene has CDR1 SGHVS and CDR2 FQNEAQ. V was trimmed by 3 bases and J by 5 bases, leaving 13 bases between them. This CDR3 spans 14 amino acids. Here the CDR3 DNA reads TGTGCCAGCAGCTTTACCACAGGGATGACTGAAGCTTTCTTT. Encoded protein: CASSFTTGMTEAFF.

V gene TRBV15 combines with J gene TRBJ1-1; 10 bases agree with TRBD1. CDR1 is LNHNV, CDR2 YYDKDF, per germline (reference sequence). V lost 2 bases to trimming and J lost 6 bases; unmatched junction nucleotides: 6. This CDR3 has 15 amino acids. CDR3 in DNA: TGTGCCACCAGCAGATCGGGACAGGGGCGTCCTGAAGCTTTCTTT. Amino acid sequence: CATSRSGQGRPEAFF. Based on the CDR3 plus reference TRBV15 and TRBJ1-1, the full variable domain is DAMVIQNPRYQVTQFGKPVTLSCSQTLNHNVMYWYQQKSSQAPKLLFHYYDKDFNNEADTPDNFQSRRPNTSFCFLDIRSPGLGDTAMYLCATSRSGQGRPEAFFGQGTRLTVV.

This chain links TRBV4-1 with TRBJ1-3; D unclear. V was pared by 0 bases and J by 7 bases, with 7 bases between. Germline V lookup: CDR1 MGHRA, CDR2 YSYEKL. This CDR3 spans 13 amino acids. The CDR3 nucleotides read TGCGCCAGCAGCCAAGATATCCGTAACACCATATATTTT. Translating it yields CASSQDIRNTIYF.

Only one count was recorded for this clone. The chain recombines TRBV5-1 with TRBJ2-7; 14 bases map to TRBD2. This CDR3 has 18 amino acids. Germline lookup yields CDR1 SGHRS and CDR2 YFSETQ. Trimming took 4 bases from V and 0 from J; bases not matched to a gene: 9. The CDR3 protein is CASSLRTSGGISSYEQYF. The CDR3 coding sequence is TGCGCCAGCAGCCTTAGGACTAGCGGGGGGATAAGCTCCTACGAGCAGTACTTC.

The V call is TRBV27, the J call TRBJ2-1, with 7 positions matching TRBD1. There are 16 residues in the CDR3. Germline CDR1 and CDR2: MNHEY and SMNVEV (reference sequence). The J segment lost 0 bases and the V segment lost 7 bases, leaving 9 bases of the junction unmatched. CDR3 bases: TGTGCCAGCACCACTAAACAGGGGAGCTCCTACAATGAGCAGTTCTTC. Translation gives CASTTKQGSSYNEQFF.

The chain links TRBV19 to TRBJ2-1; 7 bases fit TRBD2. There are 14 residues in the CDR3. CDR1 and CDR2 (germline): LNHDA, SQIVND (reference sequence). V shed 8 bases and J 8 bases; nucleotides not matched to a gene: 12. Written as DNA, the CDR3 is TGTGCCAGTGTAAGAGGACTAGATGGAGATGAGCAGTTCTTC. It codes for CASVRGLDGDEQFF.

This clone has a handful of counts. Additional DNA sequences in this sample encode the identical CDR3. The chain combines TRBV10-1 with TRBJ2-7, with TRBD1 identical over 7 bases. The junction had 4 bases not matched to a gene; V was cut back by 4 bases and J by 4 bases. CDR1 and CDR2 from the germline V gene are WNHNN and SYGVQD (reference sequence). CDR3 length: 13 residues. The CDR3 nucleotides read TGCGCCAGCAGTGTGAACAGGGGTTACGAGCAGTACTTC. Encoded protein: CASSVNRGYEQYF.

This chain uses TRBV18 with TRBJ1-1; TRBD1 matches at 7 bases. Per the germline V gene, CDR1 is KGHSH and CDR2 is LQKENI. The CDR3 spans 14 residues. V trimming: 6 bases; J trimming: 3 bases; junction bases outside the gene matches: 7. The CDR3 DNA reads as TGTGCCAGCTCCCAAGGGGGCGCGGACACTGAAGCTTTCTTT. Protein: CASSQGGADTEAFF.

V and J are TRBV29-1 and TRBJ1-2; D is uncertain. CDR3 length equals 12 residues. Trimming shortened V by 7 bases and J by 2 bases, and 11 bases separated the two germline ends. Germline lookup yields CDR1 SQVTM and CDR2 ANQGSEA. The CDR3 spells CSAGDGNYGYTF. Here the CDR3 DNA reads TGCAGCGCCGGAGATGGGAACTATGGCTACACCTTC.